This is a list of T cell receptor beta chains from one sample in a study of OX40 agonist ivuxolimab in advanced cancers. Assay: immunoSEQ multiplex PCR; the TCRdb copy retains only in-frame clones and omits some. The sample lists roughly 32,000 clones, 92% occurring once. The sample was CD4+ or CD8+ T cells sorted from blood, taken in a trial of the OX40 agonist ivuxolimab. The receptors come from an adult with an advanced solid tumor such as melanoma, head and neck, liver or kidney cancer. CDR3s leave out the opening cysteine and the closing phenylalanine or tryptophan.

j_call | v_call | cdr3_aa
TRBJ2-3 | TRBV27 | ASSGRHPAADTQY
TRBJ2-2 | TRBV7-7 | ASSPTAGTRGNTGELF
TRBJ2-7 | TRBV5-4 | ASSLRRGQSYEQY
TRBJ2-5 | TRBV6-1 | ASSPPAGGRETQY
TRBJ2-3 | TRBV11-1 | ASSQTSGATDTQY
TRBJ2-7 | TRBV4-1 | ASSPPPGQGSPEQY
TRBJ1-2 | TRBV6-5 | ASSPGPVRGYT
TRBJ1-2 | TRBV1 | TSSQSVGGEGAPNYGYT
TRBJ2-1 | TRBV7-9 | ASSARLAGGPSEQF
TRBJ1-2 | TRBV2 | ASSVTGGGYGYT
TRBJ2-2 | TRBV10-3 | AISGTGGEITGELF
TRBJ1-5 | TRBV27 | ASSFTGEWSNQPQH
TRBJ2-7 | TRBV5-5 | ASSLGTGGNYEQY
TRBJ1-3 | TRBV5-1 | ASSPGPSGNTIY
TRBJ2-1 | TRBV10-3 | AISRAPLAEDNEQF
TRBJ1-1 | TRBV6-1 | ASIQRQENTEAF